These 10 T cell receptor beta chains were sequenced from one sample in a study of blood T cell repertoires in COVID-19. TCRdb keeps only in-frame clones here, not all; method: immunoSEQ multiplex PCR. The profile covers 470,000 or so clones, with 70% to 90% appearing a single time and 3% to 3.5% taken by the ten largest. The material sequenced was peripheral blood. These receptors were obtained from a human donor in a cohort sampled during active COVID-19.

The J gene is TRBJ1-1, the V gene TRBV6-1, with D perhaps matching TRBD1 (5 bases). Germline CDR1 is MNHNS and CDR2 is SASEGT. V gave up 3 bases and J gave up 1 base, with 18 bases separating them. This CDR3 region has 17 residues. The CDR3 region is CASSETWGDQANTEAFF. DNA of the CDR3: TGTGCCAGCAGTGAGACTTGGGGGGATCAGGCGAACACTGAAGCTTTCTTT.

The chain joins TRBV20-1 to TRBJ1-3, with 8 bases lining up with TRBD1. This CDR3 region has 15 residues. Germline CDR1 reads DFQATT; CDR2 reads SNEGSKA (reference sequence). The trim removed 3 bases at V and 0 bases at J, leaving 4 bases unmatched. The CDR3 reads CSASTDRVSGNTIYF. The CDR3 DNA is TGCAGTGCTAGTACGGACAGGGTCTCTGGAAACACCATATATTTT.

V is TRBV9 and J is TRBJ2-5; D is unclear. Trimming removed 0 bases at V and 5 bases at J, with 8 bases between. CDR3 length: 13 amino acids. The V gene's germline CDR1 is SGDLS and CDR2 YYNGEE. Here the CDR3 reads CASSVGRAETQYF. The CDR3 bases are TGTGCCAGCAGCGTAGGAAGAGCGGAGACCCAGTACTTC.

This chain links TRBV19 with TRBJ2-1, with TRBD2 matching over 12 bases. The CDR3 runs to 15 residues. The germline gives CDR1 LNHDA, CDR2 SQIVND (reference sequence). Trimming at V came to 5 bases and at J to 6 bases, leaving 5 bases not matched to a gene. The CDR3 loop is CASSSTSGSPNEQFF. The CDR3 DNA is TGTGCCAGTAGTTCGACTAGCGGGAGCCCCAATGAGCAGTTCTTC.

The chain carries TRBV5-6 and TRBJ1-3; D unresolved. The CDR3 has 15 amino acids. V gave up 1 base and J gave up 1 base, with 9 bases separating them. CDR1 and CDR2 from the germline V gene are SGHDT and YYEEEE. The CDR3 here is CASSLIYESGNTIYF. The DNA of the CDR3 is TGTGCCAGCAGCTTGATCTATGAGTCTGGAAACACCATATATTTT.

The chain couples TRBV6-5 to TRBJ2-7; 8 bases map to TRBD1. J gave up 2 bases and V 6 bases, and 6 bases lay outside the gene matches. Germline CDR1 is MNHEY and CDR2 is SVGAGI. The CDR3 has 14 residues. CDR3 nucleotide sequence: TGTGCCAGCAGCCGGGACAGGCGGGCCTACGAGCAGTACTTC. Its translation: CASSRDRRAYEQYF.

The V and J genes are TRBV11-3 and TRBJ2-1; 10 positions match TRBD2. The CDR3 length is 17 residues. Trimming at V came to 0 bases and at J to 4 bases, leaving 6 bases not matched to a gene. Looked up from germline, CDR1 is SGHNT and CDR2 is YENEEA. The CDR3 loop reads CASSLDLSAGGYNEQFF. The CDR3 region has the DNA TGTGCCAGCAGCTTAGATCTCTCAGCGGGAGGGTACAATGAGCAGTTCTTC. Together with reference TRBV11-3 and TRBJ2-1, the CDR3 gives the full variable domain: EAGVVQSPRYKIIEKKQPVAFWCNPISGHNTLYWYLQNLGQGPELLIRYENEEAVDDSQLPKDRFSAERLKGVDSTLKIQPAELGDSAVYLCASSLDLSAGGYNEQFFGPGTRLTVL.

The CDR3, as DNA: TGTGCCAGCAGCAAAGCATGTCCACGGGATGAGCAGTTCTTC. It specifies CASSKACPRDEQFF. This chain uses TRBV21-1 with TRBJ2-1; TRBD2, the table's D call, was not compared with the DNA. TRBV21-1 is a recognized pseudogene. CDR3 length: 14 amino acids.

V gene TRBV27 combines with J gene TRBJ2-6; TRBD1 matches at 7 bases. The CDR3 runs 21 residues. The V gene's germline CDR1 is MNHEY and CDR2 SMNVEV (reference sequence). Trimming took 0 bases from V and 0 from J; bases not matched to a gene: 14. For the CDR3, the DNA is TGTGCCAGCAGTTTATCGGGTACCTCGGACAGGATGGACTCTGGGGCCAACGTCCTGACTTTC. This gives the protein CASSLSGTSDRMDSGANVLTF.

This clone was seen once. V usage is TRBV2 and J usage is TRBJ1-4, with 9 bases identical to TRBD1. The V gene's germline CDR1 is SNHLY and CDR2 FYNNEI. This CDR3 contains 13 residues. Trimming removed 3 bases from V and 8 bases from J; junction bases left unmatched: 1. DNA for the CDR3: TGTGCCAGCAGTGAGACAGGGGGGGAAAAACTGTTTTTT. Translating it yields CASSETGGEKLFF.